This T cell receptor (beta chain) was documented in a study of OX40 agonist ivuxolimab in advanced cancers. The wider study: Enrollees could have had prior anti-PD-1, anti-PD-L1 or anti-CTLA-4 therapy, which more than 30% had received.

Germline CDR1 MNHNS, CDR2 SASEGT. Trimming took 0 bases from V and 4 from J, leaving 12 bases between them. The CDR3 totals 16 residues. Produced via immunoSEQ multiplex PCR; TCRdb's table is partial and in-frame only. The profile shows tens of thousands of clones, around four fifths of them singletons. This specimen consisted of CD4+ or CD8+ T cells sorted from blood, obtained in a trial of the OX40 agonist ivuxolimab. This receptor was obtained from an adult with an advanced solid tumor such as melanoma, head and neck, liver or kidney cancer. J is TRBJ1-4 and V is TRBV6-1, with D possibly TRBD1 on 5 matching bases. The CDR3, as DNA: TGTGCCAGCAGTGAAGCGCTTGGGGCTTTTAATGAAAAACTGTTTTTT. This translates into CASSEALGAFNEKLFF.